The 30 T cell receptor beta chains below were found in one sample sequenced in a study of blood T cell repertoires in COVID-19. Sequencing was performed with immunoSEQ multiplex PCR; in TCRdb, only in-frame clones are kept and a portion is missing. The data show around 250,000 clones, more than 65% seen once. Sequencing used peripheral blood. Receptors originate from a man between 50 and 59 years old with active or convalescent COVID-19.

The rearrangement uses TRBV7-8 and TRBJ2-7; 10 bases fit TRBD2. V gave up 6 bases and J gave up 1 base; unmatched junction bases: 6. Germline CDR1 and CDR2: SGHVS and FQNEAQ. The CDR3 contains 15 residues. The CDR3, as DNA: TGTGCCAGCAGACCCCTAGCGGGGGCTTCCTACGAGCAGTACTTC. Protein: CASRPLAGASYEQYF.

This chain links TRBV30 with TRBJ2-7; 12 bases align to TRBD2. This CDR3 has 14 residues. Germline CDR1 GTSNPN, CDR2 SVGIG (reference sequence). Trimming at V came to 3 bases and at J to 6 bases, leaving 6 bases not matched to a gene. CDR3 protein: CAWSLGLAGTEQYF. CDR3 nucleotide sequence: TGTGCCTGGAGCCTCGGACTAGCGGGGACCGAGCAGTACTTC.

The CDR3 reads CASSLWTGGINTEAFF. CDR3 nucleotide sequence: TGTGCCAGCAGCCTTTGGACAGGGGGTATAAACACTGAAGCTTTCTTT. The rearrangement links TRBV7-6 to TRBJ1-1, with 10 bases aligning to TRBD1. The germline V gene has CDR1 SGHVS and CDR2 FNYEAQ. The CDR3 consists of 16 residues. The V gene end was trimmed by 5 bases and the J gene end by 2 bases; junction bases not matched to a gene: 8.

The chain combines TRBV6-5 with TRBJ1-1; a weak D match, TRBD1 (6 bases). V lost 4 bases, J lost 3 bases, and 9 bases lay in between. Per the germline V gene, CDR1 is MNHEY and CDR2 is SVGAGI. The CDR3 length is 13 residues. The CDR3 loop reads CASSSGQYTEAFF. The CDR3 bases are TGTGCCAGCAGTTCAGGACAGTACACTGAAGCTTTCTTT.

V is TRBV5-6 and J is TRBJ2-1; 7 bases line up with TRBD2. The germline gives CDR1 SGHDT, CDR2 YYEEEE. The V and J ends lost 6 bases and 7 bases, in that order; junction bases with no gene match: 19. There are 17 residues in the CDR3. Written as DNA, the CDR3 is TGTGCCAGCACCGGGACTAACGCGGTGGTGGATCGGAATGAGCAGTTCTTC. This translates into CASTGTNAVVDRNEQFF.

This clone appeared a single time. V usage is TRBV9 and J usage is TRBJ1-6; a weak D match, TRBD1 (5 bases). The CDR3 totals 14 residues. Germline V lookup: CDR1 SGDLS, CDR2 YYNGEE. V gave up 0 bases and J gave up 5 bases, with 6 bases separating them. The CDR3 spells CASSVATDNSPLHF. Written as DNA, the CDR3 is TGTGCCAGCAGCGTAGCGACAGATAATTCACCCCTCCACTTT.

The chain joins TRBV7-3 to TRBJ2-1; 9 nucleotides agree with TRBD2. Germline values: CDR1 SGHTA, CDR2 FQGTGA. J lost 5 bases, V lost 1 base, and 6 bases had no gene match. This CDR3 comprises 16 residues. The CDR3 reads CASSLMRGGGDNEQFF. CDR3 DNA sequence: TGTGCCAGCAGCTTAATGCGCGGGGGGGGTGACAATGAGCAGTTCTTC.

This clone occurred once. The chain has TRBV6-5 and TRBJ2-1; tentative D call: TRBD1 (5 bases). The CDR3 totals 16 residues. Germline values: CDR1 MNHEY, CDR2 SVGAGI. With 0 bases removed from V and 4 bases from J, the gap between germline ends came to 13 bases. CDR3 sequence: CASSYSSRGDYNEQFF. In nucleotides, the CDR3 is TGTGCCAGCAGTTACTCGAGTAGGGGCGATTACAATGAGCAGTTCTTC.

The rearrangement uses TRBV4-2 and TRBJ2-7; D is uncertain. The CDR3 is made up of 17 amino acids. V lost 0 bases to trimming and J lost 0 bases, with 15 bases between them. The germline V gene encodes CDR1 LGHNA and CDR2 YNFKEQ. The CDR3 bases are TGTGCCAGCAGCCAAGAGCTCGCGGCTAGTAGCTCCTACGAGCAGTACTTC. Translating gives CASSQELAASSSYEQYF.

This clone was counted many times. The genes are TRBV24-1 and TRBJ1-5; weak D call: TRBD1 (6 bases). The V end was cut by 3 bases, the J end by 11 bases, with 10 bases between. The CDR3 spans 12 residues. Looked up from germline, CDR1 is KGHDR and CDR2 is SFDVKD. The CDR3 spells CATSDPQGTQHF. In DNA, the CDR3 is TGTGCCACCAGTGATCCGCAGGGGACCCAGCATTTT.

The chain recombines TRBV6-5 with TRBJ2-2; TRBD1 matches 9 bases. The trim removed 8 bases at V and 7 bases at J, leaving 8 bases unmatched. This CDR3 is 14 amino acids long. CDR1 is MNHEY, CDR2 SVGAGI, per germline. The DNA of the CDR3 is TGTGCCAGCTTGGGACAGGGATCGATCGGGGAGCTGTTTTTT. As protein: CASLGQGSIGELFF.

The chain carries TRBV28 and TRBJ1-2, with 8 bases identical to TRBD1. Germline V CDR1 and CDR2: MDHEN, SYDVKM. The CDR3 is 17 residues long. The J segment lost 2 bases and the V segment lost 2 bases, leaving 10 bases of the junction unmatched. The CDR3 nucleotides read TGTGCCAGCAGTTTAAATCCCCCCCGGACAGGGAACTATGGCTACACCTTC. The encoded protein is CASSLNPPRTGNYGYTF.

The V call is TRBV28, the J call TRBJ1-6; 9 positions agree with TRBD1. Germline loops: CDR1 MDHEN, CDR2 SYDVKM. CDR3 length: 15 residues. The V and J ends lost 10 bases and 8 bases, in that order; junction bases with no gene match: 12. CDR3 sequence: CAITGGPVFDSPLHF. In nucleotides, the CDR3 is TGTGCCATCACAGGGGGCCCCGTTTTTGATTCACCCCTCCACTTT.

Only a few counts were recorded for this clone. This chain joins TRBV7-2 and TRBJ1-1; 7 nucleotides match TRBD1. V was clipped by 5 bases and J by 5 bases; unmatched bases: 11. CDR1 and CDR2 from the germline V gene are SGHTA and FQGNSA. The CDR3 consists of 15 residues. The CDR3 DNA is TGTGCCAGCAGCGCCTTCCAGGGGGGAAAGACTGAAGCTTTCTTT. As protein: CASSAFQGGKTEAFF.

This chain uses TRBV2 with TRBJ1-2, with 8 nucleotides matching TRBD1. With V trimmed by 8 bases and J by 5 bases, 13 bases remained unmatched. This CDR3 is 15 amino acids long. Germline V gene lookup returns CDR1 SNHLY and CDR2 FYNNEI. CDR3 in amino acids: CASEDRQGNRYGYTF. CDR3 in DNA: TGTGCCAGCGAGGATCGACAGGGGAATCGTTATGGCTACACCTTC.

This clone was recorded only once. The V and J genes are TRBV30 and TRBJ2-7; D is possibly TRBD1 (6 bases). This CDR3 is 14 amino acids long. The germline V and J ends were trimmed by 2 bases and 7 bases, with 18 bases remaining between them. Germline values: CDR1 GTSNPN, CDR2 SVGIG (reference sequence). The CDR3 here is CAWSPIDRLGEQYF. The CDR3 bases are TGTGCCTGGAGTCCAATAGACAGGCTCGGGGAGCAGTACTTC.

The gene calls are TRBV5-1 and TRBJ2-1; D might be TRBD1 (6 bases). In germline, CDR1 is SGHRS, CDR2 YFSETQ. The CDR3 has 16 residues. V was trimmed by 2 bases and J by 5 bases, leaving 17 bases between them. The chain's CDR3 is CASSFRNQPGDNEQFF. CDR3 in DNA: TGCGCCAGCAGCTTTCGTAACCAGCCAGGGGACAATGAGCAGTTCTTC.

V gene TRBV6-1 combines with J gene TRBJ2-7; no clear D gene. V dropped 3 bases and J dropped 0 bases, with 12 bases sitting between them. There are 15 residues in the CDR3. The germline gives CDR1 MNHNS, CDR2 SASEGT. CDR3 amino acids: CASSEVFPSSYEQYF. Here the CDR3 DNA reads TGTGCCAGCAGTGAGGTGTTCCCTAGCTCCTACGAGCAGTACTTC.

The chain employs TRBV9 and TRBJ1-2; TRBD1 aligns across 9 bases. V was pared by 2 bases and J by 4 bases, with 18 bases of the junction left unmatched. The germline V gene has CDR1 SGDLS and CDR2 YYNGEE. The length of the CDR3 is 19 residues. Here the CDR3 reads CASSVGWDRASTNLYGYTF. CDR3 coding DNA: TGTGCCAGCAGCGTGGGGTGGGACAGGGCCTCTACAAACCTCTATGGCTACACCTTC.

The genes are TRBV19 and TRBJ2-3; D is perhaps TRBD2 (5 bases). The V and J ends lost 4 bases and 4 bases respectively, with 15 bases between them. Germline CDR1 LNHDA, CDR2 SQIVND (reference sequence). The CDR3 runs 15 residues. The CDR3, as DNA: TGTGCCAGTAGTACCCTAGCCGCCGGTGCAGATACGCAGTATTTT. It is translated as CASSTLAAGADTQYF.

The chain is built from TRBV5-1 and TRBJ2-3, with 14 bases lining up with TRBD2. After removal of 5 bases from V and 6 bases from J, the junction contained 5 bases not matched to a gene. CDR3 size: 15 residues. Germline loops: CDR1 SGHRS, CDR2 YFSETQ. CDR3 bases: TGCGCCAGCAGTTGGACTAGCGGGGGGTCGGATACGCAGTATTTT. Amino acids: CASSWTSGGSDTQYF.

This clone was seen just once. The chain is built from TRBV5-8 and TRBJ1-4, with 9 bases identical to TRBD1. Per the germline V gene, CDR1 is SGHTS and CDR2 is YDEGEE. V was pared by 0 bases and J by 3 bases, with 3 bases of the junction left unmatched. The CDR3 runs to 16 residues. CDR3 nucleotides: TGTGCCAGCAGCTTGGCGGACAGGGGCGCTAATGAAAAACTGTTTTTT. Residues: CASSLADRGANEKLFF.

The chain combines TRBV5-6 with TRBJ2-1, with a possible D match to TRBD1 (5 bases). The CDR3 extends over 15 amino acids. V shed 0 bases and J shed 5 bases, with 12 bases lying between them. The germline gives CDR1 SGHDT, CDR2 YYEEEE. CDR3 coding DNA: TGTGCCAGCAGCTTGGCAAGGCAGGGAAACAATGAGCAGTTCTTC. Its protein is CASSLARQGNNEQFF. The whole variable domain, filled in from reference TRBV5-6 and TRBJ2-1, reads DAGVTQSPTHLIKTRGQQVTLRCSPKSGHDTVSWYQQALGQGPQFIFQYYEEEERQRGNFPDRFSGHQFPNYSSELNVNALLLGDSALYLCASSLARQGNNEQFFGPGTRLTVL.

The chain employs TRBV9 and TRBJ2-3, with TRBD1 identical over 7 bases. V trimming: 4 bases; J trimming: 6 bases; junction bases outside the gene matches: 14. This CDR3 region has 16 residues. Germline assignment: CDR1 SGDLS and CDR2 YYNGEE. The CDR3, as DNA: TGTGCCAGCAGCCAGGGGGTGATGACCCTTGGGGATACGCAGTATTTT. Translating gives CASSQGVMTLGDTQYF.

This chain joins TRBV27 and TRBJ2-7; 10 nucleotides match TRBD1. Germline-derived CDR1 and CDR2 are MNHEY and SMNVEV (reference sequence). The CDR3 contains 14 residues. V lost 5 bases and J lost 3; bases outside the gene matches: 4. The chain's CDR3 is CASSPRTGGYEQYF. The DNA for the CDR3 is TGTGCCAGCAGTCCCCGGACAGGGGGCTACGAGCAGTACTTC.

This clone was found once. The rearrangement joins TRBV2 to TRBJ2-7, with TRBD1 matching 7 bases. Germline trimming cut 3 bases from V and 4 bases from J; bases unmatched to any gene: 6. There are 14 residues in the CDR3. Germline lookup yields CDR1 SNHLY and CDR2 FYNNEI. The chain's CDR3 is CASSEKGARYEQYF. CDR3 nucleotide sequence: TGTGCCAGCAGTGAGAAGGGGGCCCGGTACGAGCAGTACTTC. Variable domain in full (rest from reference TRBV2 and TRBJ2-7): EPEVTQTPSHQVTQMGQEVILRCVPISNHLYFYWYRQILGQKVEFLVSFYNNEISEKSEIFDDQFSVERPDGSNFTLKIRSTKLEDSAMYFCASSEKGARYEQYFGPGTRLTVT.

Comments on this clone: The identical CDR3 is also encoded by other nucleotide sequences in the sample. The chain carries TRBV27 and TRBJ1-1, with D possibly TRBD1 on 6 matching bases. The CDR3 runs to 12 residues. Germline loops: CDR1 MNHEY, CDR2 SMNVEV (reference sequence). V lost 6 bases, J lost 4 bases, and 9 bases lay in between. The CDR3 DNA reads as TGTGCCAGCAGGAGGGGGGGCACTGAAGCTTTCTTT. Its protein is CASRRGGTEAFF.

The chain links TRBV7-6 to TRBJ2-1, with D tentatively TRBD1 (6 bases). This CDR3 contains 16 residues. Germline CDR1 reads SGHVS; CDR2 reads FNYEAQ. The V end was cut by 5 bases, the J end by 6 bases, with 20 bases between. As DNA, the CDR3 is TGTGCCAGCAGCACCACTCCAGGGGTAGTGGGCAATGAGCAGTTCTTC. Residues: CASSTTPGVVGNEQFF.

In its sample, this clone was seen a few times. V and J are TRBV15 and TRBJ1-2; D is perhaps TRBD1 (5 bases). The V gene's germline CDR1 is LNHNV and CDR2 YYDKDF (reference sequence). CDR3 size: 14 residues. Trimming removed 3 bases from V and 8 bases from J, with 16 bases in between. The DNA of the CDR3 is TGTGCCACCAGCAGGGGGACTTTGGGGGACGGCTACACCTTC. Protein sequence: CATSRGTLGDGYTF.

The rearrangement links TRBV30 to TRBJ2-2, with D maybe TRBD1 (6 bases). From germline, CDR1 is GTSNPN and CDR2 SVGIG (reference sequence). Trimming took 3 bases from V and 1 from J, leaving 12 bases between them. This CDR3 is built from 15 residues. This chain's CDR3 is CAWSRTALNTGELFF. The CDR3 coding sequence is TGTGCCTGGAGCCGGACAGCCTTGAACACCGGGGAGCTGTTTTTT.